The entry below describes one TCR beta chain. Its matching antigen is unknown. The entry originates in a study of cytotoxic CD8 clonotypes in ibrutinib-treated CLL. Regarding the study as a whole: Once treatment began, public clonotypes, which were uncommon, contracted or stayed stable. In comparison with age-matched healthy donors, baseline clonality was higher and tracked circulating CD8+ T-cell counts.

TCRdb keeps only in-frame clones here, not all; method: immunoSEQ multiplex PCR. The sample consists of around 160,000 clones, 81% of them appearing once. V lost 0 bases to trimming and J lost 2 bases, with 14 bases between them. Germline CDR1 is SGHRS and CDR2 is YFSETQ. The CDR3 covers 17 residues. The chain recombines TRBV5-1 with TRBJ2-2; TRBD1 is a possible D gene (5 bases). The TCR originated in a human donor with chronic lymphocytic leukemia. The sample consisted of PBMCs, taken after 12 months of ibrutinib treatment. In DNA form, the CDR3 reads TGCGCCAGCAGCTTGGCCTTGGGGCTGGGAAACACCGGGGAGCTGTTTTTT. Translation: CASSLALGLGNTGELFF.